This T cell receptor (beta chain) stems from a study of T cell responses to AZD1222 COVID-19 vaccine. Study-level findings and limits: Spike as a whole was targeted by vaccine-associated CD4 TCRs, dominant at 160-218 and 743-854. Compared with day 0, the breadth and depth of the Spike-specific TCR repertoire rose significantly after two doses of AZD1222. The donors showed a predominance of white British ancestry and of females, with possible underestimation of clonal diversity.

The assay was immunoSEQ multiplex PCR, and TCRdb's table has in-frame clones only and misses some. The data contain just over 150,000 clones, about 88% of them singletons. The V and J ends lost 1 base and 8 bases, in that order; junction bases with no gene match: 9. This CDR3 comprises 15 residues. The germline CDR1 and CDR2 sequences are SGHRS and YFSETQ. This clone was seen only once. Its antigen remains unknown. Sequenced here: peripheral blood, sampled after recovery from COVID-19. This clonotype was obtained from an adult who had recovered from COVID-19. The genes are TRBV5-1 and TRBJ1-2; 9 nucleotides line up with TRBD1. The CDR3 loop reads CASSLISTGGNGYTF. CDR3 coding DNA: TGCGCCAGCAGCTTGATTTCAACAGGGGGCAACGGCTACACCTTC.